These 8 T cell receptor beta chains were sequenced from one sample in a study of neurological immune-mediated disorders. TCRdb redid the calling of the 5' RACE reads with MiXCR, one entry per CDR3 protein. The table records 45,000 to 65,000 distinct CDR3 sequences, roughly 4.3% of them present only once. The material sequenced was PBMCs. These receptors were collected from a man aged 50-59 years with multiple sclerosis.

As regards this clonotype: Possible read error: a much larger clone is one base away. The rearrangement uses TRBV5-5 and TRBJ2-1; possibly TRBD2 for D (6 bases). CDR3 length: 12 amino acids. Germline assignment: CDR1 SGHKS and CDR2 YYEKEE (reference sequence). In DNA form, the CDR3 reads TGTGCCAACAGCGGGTTTAGCGATGAGCAGTTCTTC. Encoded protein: CANSGFSDEQFF.

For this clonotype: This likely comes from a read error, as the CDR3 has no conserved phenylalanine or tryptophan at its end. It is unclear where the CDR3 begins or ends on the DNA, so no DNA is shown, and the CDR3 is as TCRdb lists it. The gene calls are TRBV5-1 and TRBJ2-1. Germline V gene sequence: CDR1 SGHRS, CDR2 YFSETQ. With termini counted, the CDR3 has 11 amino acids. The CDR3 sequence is CASSLGSLNFI.

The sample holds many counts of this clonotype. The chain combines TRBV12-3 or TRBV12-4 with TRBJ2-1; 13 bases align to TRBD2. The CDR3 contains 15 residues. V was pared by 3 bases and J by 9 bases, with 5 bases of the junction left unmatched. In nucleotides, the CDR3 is TGTGCCAGCAGTTTCGGACTAGCGGGAGTCGGTGAGCAGTTCTTC. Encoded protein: CASSFGLAGVGEQFF.

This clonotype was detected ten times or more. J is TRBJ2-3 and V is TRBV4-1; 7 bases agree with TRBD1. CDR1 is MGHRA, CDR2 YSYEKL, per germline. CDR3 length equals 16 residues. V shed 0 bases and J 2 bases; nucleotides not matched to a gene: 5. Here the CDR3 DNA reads TGCGCCAGCAGCCAAGAGCTGACAGGGTACACAGATACGCAGTATTTT. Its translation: CASSQELTGYTDTQYF.

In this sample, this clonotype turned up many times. Here the CDR3 DNA reads TGTGCCATCAGTGAGTGGACTAGCGGAGATACGCAGTATTTT. It is translated as CAISEWTSGDTQYF. This chain joins TRBV10-3 and TRBJ2-3, with 10 bases fitting TRBD2. The germline V gene encodes CDR1 ENHRY and CDR2 SYGVKD. J was trimmed by 5 bases and V by 1 base; bases with no gene match: 0. The CDR3 sequence is 14 residues long.

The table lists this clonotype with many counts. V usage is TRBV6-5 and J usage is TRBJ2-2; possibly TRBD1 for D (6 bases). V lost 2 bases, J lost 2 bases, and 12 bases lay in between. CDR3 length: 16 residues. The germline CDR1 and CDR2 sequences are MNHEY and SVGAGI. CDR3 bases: TGTGCCAGCAGTTACGGCAGGGGCACAAACACCGGGGAGCTGTTTTTT. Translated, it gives CASSYGRGTNTGELFF.

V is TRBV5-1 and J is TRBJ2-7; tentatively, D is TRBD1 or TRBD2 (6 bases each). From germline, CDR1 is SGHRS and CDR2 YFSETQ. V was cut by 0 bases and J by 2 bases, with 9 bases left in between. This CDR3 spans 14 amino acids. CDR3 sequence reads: CASSLERGAYEQYF. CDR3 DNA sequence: TGCGCCAGCAGCTTGGAGAGGGGGGCCTACGAGCAGTACTTC.

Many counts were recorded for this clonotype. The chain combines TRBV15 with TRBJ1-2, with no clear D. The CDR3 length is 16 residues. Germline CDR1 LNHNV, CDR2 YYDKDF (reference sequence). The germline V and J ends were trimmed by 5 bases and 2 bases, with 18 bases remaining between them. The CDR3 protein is CATSAPLGHVNYGYTF. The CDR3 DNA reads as TGTGCCACCAGCGCCCCACTAGGGCACGTCAACTATGGCTACACCTTC.